These T cell receptor beta chains were read from a single sample in a study of T cell responses to AZD1222 COVID-19 vaccine. Assay used: immunoSEQ multiplex PCR; TCRdb lists only in-frame clones, some missing. Of roughly 110,000 clones listed, approximately 88% are singletons. The specimen was peripheral blood, collected 28 days after the second AZD1222 dose. The source of these receptors is an adult who received the AZD1222 COVID-19 vaccine. Each CDR3 is given with its conserved first and last residue. A D gene is named only where the DNA matches it firmly. Only part of the rows carry a size: once, few, many, or a class if the clone is expanded.

v_call,j_call,clone_size,d_call,cdr3_aa,cdr3_nt
TRBV9,TRBJ1-2,NA,NA,CASSVADGNYGYTF,TGTGCCAGCAGCGTAGCTGACGGTAACTATGGCTACACCTTC
TRBV5-1,TRBJ1-6,NA,NA,CASGAGTDSPLHF,TGCGCCAGCGGGGCAGGGACTGATTCACCCCTCCACTTT
TRBV4-3,TRBJ2-7,NA,TRBD1,CASSQDGDSYEQYF,TGCGCCAGCAGCCAAGATGGGGACAGCTACGAGCAGTACTTC
TRBV6-2/TRBV6-3,TRBJ2-5,NA,TRBD2,CASSPAAGGPETQYF,TGTGCCAGCAGCCCTGCGGCGGGGGGGCCGGAGACCCAGTACTTC
TRBV7-8,TRBJ2-2,NA,NA,CASSLSQGTRELFF,TGTGCCAGCAGCTTATCGCAGGGGACCCGGGAGCTGTTTTTT
TRBV7-2,TRBJ1-2,few,TRBD1,CASSVGQGYGYTF,TGTGCCAGCAGCGTGGGACAGGGATATGGCTACACCTTC
TRBV6-5,TRBJ2-4,NA,TRBD1,CASSYSGTGENIQYF,TGTGCCAGCAGTTACTCCGGGACAGGGGAAAACATTCAGTACTTC
TRBV15,TRBJ2-7,NA,NA,CATSRDQAGTYEQYF,TGTGCCACCAGCAGAGATCAGGCGGGGACCTACGAGCAGTACTTC
TRBV5-6,TRBJ2-7,NA,NA,CASSLLDYEQYF,TGTGCCAGCAGCTTGTTGGACTACGAGCAGTACTTC
TRBV3-1/TRBV3-2,TRBJ1-5,few,NA,CASSQQNQPQHF,TGTGCCAGCAGCCAACAGAATCAGCCCCAGCATTTT
TRBV6-5,TRBJ1-1,NA,NA,CASSYGGQQMTEAFF,TGTGCCAGCAGTTACGGGGGCCAGCAAATGACTGAAGCTTTCTTT
TRBV7-2,TRBJ2-3,NA,NA,CASSFEWGTDTQYF,TGTGCCAGCAGCTTTGAGTGGGGCACAGATACGCAGTATTTT
TRBV10-2,TRBJ2-7,NA,NA,CASSAGAYEQYF,TGCGCCAGCAGTGCAGGGGCCTACGAGCAGTACTTC
TRBV6-5,TRBJ2-2,NA,NA,CASSYLSPLPGELFF,TGTGCCAGCAGTTACCTATCCCCCTTACCCGGGGAGCTGTTTTTT
TRBV7-9,TRBJ1-1,NA,NA,CASDRMNTEAFF,TGTGCCAGCGACAGAATGAACACTGAAGCTTTCTTT
TRBV7-2,TRBJ1-6,once,TRBD1,CASSFQGDNSPLHF,TGTGCCAGCAGCTTTCAGGGGGACAATTCACCCCTCCACTTT
TRBV10-3,TRBJ2-7,NA,NA,CAISDAGGGHEQYF,TGTGCCATCAGTGATGCCGGCGGGGGCCACGAGCAGTACTTC
TRBV7-2,TRBJ1-2,NA,NA,CASTRPEDRNYGYTF,TGTGCCAGCACCAGGCCAGAAGACCGCAACTATGGCTACACCTTC
TRBV10-3,TRBJ1-5,NA,TRBD1,CAIRNTDRADQPQHF,TGTGCCATCAGGAATACGGACAGGGCCGATCAGCCCCAGCATTTT
TRBV6-5,TRBJ2-7,NA,TRBD1,CASSYAGQGAWKQYF,TGTGCCAGCAGTTACGCAGGACAGGGGGCATGGAAGCAGTACTTC
TRBV3-1/TRBV3-2,TRBJ2-5,NA,TRBD1,CASSLGTVYQETQYF,TGTGCCAGCAGCTTAGGGACAGTGTACCAAGAGACCCAGTACTTC
TRBV2,TRBJ2-7,few,TRBD1,CASKEGTGTSYEQYF,TGTGCCAGCAAGGAGGGGACAGGGACCAGCTACGAGCAGTACTTC
TRBV6-2/TRBV6-3,TRBJ1-2,NA,NA,CASSDAVTGYTF,TGTGCCAGCAGCGACGCGGTTACTGGCTACACCTTC
TRBV11-2,TRBJ1-3,NA,NA,CASSLVNRAGSGNTIYF,TGTGCCAGCAGCTTAGTGAACAGGGCCGGCTCTGGAAACACCATATATTTT
TRBV11-2,TRBJ1-2,NA,TRBD1,CASSVDRGGGYTF,TGTGCCAGCAGCGTTGACAGGGGTGGCGGCTACACCTTC
TRBV27,TRBJ2-7,NA,TRBD1,CASSFRDRAPYEQYF,TGTGCCAGCAGTTTCCGGGACAGGGCTCCCTACGAGCAGTACTTC
TRBV14,TRBJ2-7,NA,NA,CASSQDLEQYF,TGTGCCAGCAGCCAAGATCTCGAGCAGTACTTC
TRBV10-3,TRBJ1-1,NA,NA,CATKGGDGTEAFF,TGTGCCACTAAGGGGGGGGATGGGACTGAAGCTTTCTTT
TRBV4-3,TRBJ1-6,NA,NA,CASSQGLTTGYNSPLHF,TGCGCCAGCAGCCAAGGCCTCACAACAGGCTATAATTCACCCCTCCACTTT
TRBV19,TRBJ1-5,few,TRBD1,CASSTLTGGSNQPQHF,TGTGCCAGTAGTACCCTGACAGGGGGCAGCAATCAGCCCCAGCATTTT
TRBV5-1,TRBJ2-5,NA,NA,CASSPGPSQETQYF,TGCGCCAGCAGCCCGGGACCGTCCCAAGAGACCCAGTACTTC
TRBV18,TRBJ1-2,NA,NA,CASSPQGWPPYGYTF,TGTGCCAGCTCACCACAGGGGTGGCCCCCCTATGGCTACACCTTC
TRBV7-6,TRBJ2-1,NA,TRBD2,CASSLASLAGGNEQFF,TGTGCCAGCAGCTTAGCGTCGCTAGCGGGGGGCAATGAGCAGTTCTTC
TRBV7-9,TRBJ1-2,NA,NA,CATGGVIGYTF,TGTGCCACCGGTGGGGTAATTGGCTACACCTTC
TRBV7-2,TRBJ1-2,NA,TRBD1,CASSLVTGAEGYTF,TGTGCCAGCAGCTTAGTGACAGGGGCTGAAGGCTACACCTTC
TRBV9,TRBJ2-7,NA,TRBD2,CASLAGGPREEQYF,TGTGCCAGTCTAGCGGGGGGGCCTCGGGAGGAGCAGTACTTC
TRBV19,TRBJ1-5,NA,TRBD1,CASSLGTGGYQPQHF,TGTGCCAGTAGTCTCGGGACAGGGGGCTATCAGCCCCAGCATTTT